This TCR beta chain was sequenced in a study of T cells after yellow fever vaccination. Whole-study results and caveats: Within FACS-sorted repertoires, abundant clonotypes contaminating from the bulk population could be present.

With 5 bases clipped from V and 10 bases from J, the junction kept 11 bases outside the gene matches. The CDR3 has 15 residues. From germline, CDR1 is MDHEN and CDR2 SYDVKM. Only a few counts were recorded for this clonotype. Its antigen is unidentified. TCRdb redid the calling of the 5' RACE reads with MiXCR, one entry per CDR3 protein. The sample has 300,000 or so distinct CDR3 sequences; 8.7% are singletons. The chain links TRBV28 to TRBJ1-6; the match to TRBD1 covers 7 bases. The TCR comes from a man between 18 and 35 years old who received the YFV17D yellow fever vaccine. Sequencing was performed on CD4+ T cells sorted from PBMCs, taken 5 days after the yellow fever booster vaccination. The CDR3: CASSATGTDRSPLHF. The CDR3 nucleotides are TGTGCCAGCAGTGCGACAGGGACAGATAGGTCACCCCTCCACTTT.